This TCR beta chain was sequenced in a study of blood T cell repertoires in COVID-19. CDR1 is SGDLS, CDR2 YYNGEE, per germline. The J segment lost 3 bases and the V segment lost 0 bases, leaving 5 bases of the junction unmatched. This CDR3 region has 16 residues. The protocol was immunoSEQ multiplex PCR, while the TCRdb copy is restricted to in-frame clones and leaves out a portion. The profile shows 300,000 to 400,000 clones, 80% to 90% of them singletons. J is TRBJ2-2 and V is TRBV9, with 7 nucleotides matching TRBD2. This clonotype was obtained from a woman between 35 and 50 years old with acute COVID-19. What was sequenced was PBMCs or T cells enriched from blood (not recorded which). DNA of the CDR3: TGTGCCAGCAGCGTAGCCCCGGGAGGAGACACCGGGGAGCTGTTTTTT. It codes for CASSVAPGGDTGELFF. The full variable domain, rest sourced from reference TRBV9 and TRBJ2-2, is DSGVTQTPKHLITATGQRVTLRCSPRSGDLSVYWYQQSLDQGLQFLIQYYNGEERAKGNILERFSAQQFPDLHSELNLSSLELGDSALYFCASSVAPGGDTGELFFGEGSRLTVL.